The 31 T cell receptor beta chains in this list originate from one sample, sequenced in a study of cytomegalovirus exposure and HLA in healthy donors (dated by TCRdb to 2016 to 2017). Libraries were made using the immunoSEQ multiplex PCR assay. The multiplex PCR relied on a mix of 60 forward primers for TCR Vbeta segments and 13 reverse primers for TCR Jbeta segments. The source is immuneACCESS, and TCRdb retained only in-frame sequences with V and J called. Part of the clones is not carried over; for the studies checked, unresolved V genes explain less than half of this, and the remainder is unexplained. The table for this sample lists 99,000 or so clones; roughly 83% of them were counted only once. The ten most abundant clones make up around 3% of the sample. The sample was PBMCs. The receptors here all came from a male donor in good health and CMV-seropositive.

The chain couples TRBV7-2 to TRBJ2-3; 8 nucleotides line up with TRBD1. The CDR3 covers 15 residues. The germline CDR1 and CDR2 sequences are SGHTA and FQGNSA. The junction had 7 bases not matched to a gene; V was cut back by 5 bases and J by 3 bases. CDR3: CASSLRGLQTDTQYF. Here the CDR3 DNA reads TGTGCCAGCAGCCTCAGGGGGCTTCAGACAGATACGCAGTATTTT.

V is TRBV29-1 and J is TRBJ1-1; 9 nucleotides line up with TRBD1. V lost 5 bases to trimming and J lost 2 bases; unmatched junction nucleotides: 6. The CDR3 contains 14 residues. Germline values: CDR1 SQVTM, CDR2 ANQGSEA. CDR3 nucleotide sequence: TGCAGCGTTCTACGGACAGGGGAAAACACTGAAGCTTTCTTT. Protein: CSVLRTGENTEAFF.

This chain joins TRBV5-1 and TRBJ2-7, with D maybe TRBD1 (5 bases). Germline V lookup: CDR1 SGHRS, CDR2 YFSETQ. V lost 4 bases and J 6 bases, leaving 14 bases between the germline ends. This CDR3 has 13 residues. The CDR3 loop is CASSPSQGTEQYF. In nucleotides, the CDR3 is TGCGCCAGCAGCCCCTCGCAGGGTACCGAGCAGTACTTC.

The V and J genes are TRBV4-1 and TRBJ1-5, with D tentatively TRBD1 (6 bases). Germline CDR1 MGHRA, CDR2 YSYEKL. Trimming took 1 base from V and 0 from J, leaving 10 bases between them. This CDR3 comprises 16 residues. The CDR3 loop reads CASSQAPGDSNQPQHF. The CDR3, as DNA: TGCGCCAGCAGCCAAGCTCCAGGGGATAGCAATCAGCCCCAGCATTTT.

This clone came up a few times. This sequence joins TRBV19 and TRBJ1-1; unclear D gene. This CDR3 comprises 14 residues. The V gene lost 6 bases and the J gene lost 0 bases, with 11 bases spanning the gap. The germline V gene has CDR1 LNHDA and CDR2 SQIVND (reference sequence). The CDR3 DNA reads TGTGCCAGTAGACTTGTTGAGGTGAACACTGAAGCTTTCTTT. Translated, it gives CASRLVEVNTEAFF.

V is TRBV12-5 and J is TRBJ1-5; D is undetermined. The CDR3 is 15 amino acids. V gave up 6 bases and J gave up 0 bases, with 12 bases separating them. Germline CDR1 is LGHNT and CDR2 is FRNRAP. In DNA, the CDR3 is TGTGCTAGTGGCATCGGGAGTTATAGCAATCAGCCCCAGCATTTT. This encodes CASGIGSYSNQPQHF.

The chain has TRBV7-2 and TRBJ2-7; 7 nucleotides align to TRBD1. This CDR3 spans 15 amino acids. The V and J ends lost 5 bases and 4 bases, in that order; junction bases with no gene match: 11. From germline, CDR1 is SGHTA and CDR2 FQGNSA. The CDR3 DNA follows: TGTGCCAGCAGCGTACCCCGGGACAGCCTATACGAGCAGTACTTC. Translation gives CASSVPRDSLYEQYF.

The gene calls are TRBV19 and TRBJ2-3, with 7 positions matching TRBD1. V shed 6 bases and J 2 bases; nucleotides not matched to a gene: 5. The V gene's germline CDR1 is LNHDA and CDR2 SQIVND (reference sequence). The CDR3 runs 14 residues. The CDR3 loop reads CASRTTGFTDTQYF. The CDR3 DNA sequence: TGTGCCAGTAGGACGACAGGGTTCACAGATACGCAGTATTTT.

This clone was seen only once. The gene calls are TRBV29-1 and TRBJ1-2; D call uncertain. Germline V lookup: CDR1 SQVTM, CDR2 ANQGSEA. Trimming stripped 2 bases from V and 0 bases from J, with 22 bases between. The CDR3 contains 18 residues. This CDR3 reads CSVEIGGSRRHSNYGYTF. The CDR3 region has the DNA TGCAGCGTTGAAATAGGAGGCAGCCGCCGACATTCTAACTATGGCTACACCTTC.

V and J are TRBV4-2 and TRBJ2-2, with TRBD2 matching over 12 bases. The CDR3 is made up of 17 amino acids. Germline-derived CDR1 and CDR2 are LGHNA and YNFKEQ. The V and J ends lost 3 bases and 6 bases, in that order; junction bases with no gene match: 8. As DNA, the CDR3 is TGTGCCAGCAGCCAGGAACCTAGCGGGGGGGCCGCCGGGGAGCTGTTTTTT. Protein sequence: CASSQEPSGGAAGELFF.

This rearrangement joins TRBV11-2 to TRBJ2-7; 9 bases are a match to TRBD2. This CDR3 region has 15 residues. Per the germline V gene, CDR1 is SGHAT and CDR2 is FQNNGV. V dropped 6 bases and J dropped 7; count of bases not matched to a gene: 13. The CDR3 sequence is CASRRPGLAQVEQYF. CDR3 in DNA: TGTGCCAGCAGGAGGCCGGGACTAGCTCAAGTAGAGCAGTACTTC.

This sequence joins TRBV7-9 and TRBJ2-6, with D uncertain. CDR3 length: 13 amino acids. With 5 bases removed from V and 9 bases from J, the gap between germline ends came to 11 bases. CDR1 SEHNR and CDR2 FQNEAQ come from the germline V gene (reference sequence). The CDR3 region has the DNA TGTGCCAGCAGCCCAAACTCAGGCAACGTCCTGACTTTC. Amino acids: CASSPNSGNVLTF.

The V call is TRBV5-6, the J call TRBJ1-2; D is perhaps TRBD1 (6 bases). Trimming pared 3 bases from V and 1 base from J, leaving 13 bases between. Germline V lookup: CDR1 SGHDT, CDR2 YYEEEE. The CDR3 is 15 residues long. DNA of the CDR3: TGTGCCAGCAGCTGGGGGCCGGACGGTAACTATGGCTACACCTTC. Translated, it gives CASSWGPDGNYGYTF.

The V call is TRBV6-4, the J call TRBJ2-3; TRBD1 matches at 8 bases. The germline V gene encodes CDR1 MRHNA and CDR2 SNTAGT. After removal of 8 bases from V and 5 bases from J, the junction contained 6 bases not matched to a gene. The CDR3 is 13 residues long. In DNA, the CDR3 is TGTGCCAGCTCGGACAGGGAGGTAGATACGCAGTATTTT. Its protein is CASSDREVDTQYF.

V and J are TRBV18 and TRBJ2-6; 7 bases match TRBD1. This CDR3 is 17 amino acids long. The germline CDR1 and CDR2 sequences are KGHSH and LQKENI. V gave up 3 bases and J gave up 1 base; unmatched junction bases: 6. The CDR3 nucleotides read TGTGCCAGCTCACCCACAGGGGTTGGGTCTGGGGCCAACGTCCTGACTTTC. It encodes CASSPTGVGSGANVLTF.

This clone came up a few times. The chain carries TRBV2 and TRBJ1-4; 7 bases align to TRBD1. Germline CDR1 reads SNHLY; CDR2 reads FYNNEI. V shed 6 bases and J 4 bases; nucleotides not matched to a gene: 8. The CDR3 spans 15 residues. The CDR3 nucleotides are TGTGCCAGCAGCCAACAGGGGTACGGTAATGAAAAACTGTTTTTT. Translated, it gives CASSQQGYGNEKLFF.

DNA for the CDR3: TGTGCCAGCAGCCAAACAGGGGGCACTGAAGCTTTCTTT. Translating it yields CASSQTGGTEAFF. The chain carries TRBV7-9 and TRBJ1-1; 8 bases align to TRBD1. The V segment lost 5 bases and the J segment 4 bases; nucleotides outside the gene matches: 3. This CDR3 is 13 amino acids long. From germline, CDR1 is SEHNR and CDR2 FQNEAQ (reference sequence).

This clone has more than one count but fewer than ten. J is TRBJ2-4 and V is TRBV4-1; a possible D gene is TRBD1 (5 bases). The CDR3 totals 13 residues. The V gene's germline CDR1 is MGHRA and CDR2 YSYEKL. V shed 0 bases and J shed 9 bases, with 9 bases lying between them. CDR3 amino acids: CASSQDTQGIQYF. In nucleotides, the CDR3 is TGCGCCAGCAGCCAAGATACGCAGGGCATTCAGTACTTC.

V and J are TRBV2 and TRBJ1-2, with TRBD1 matching 8 bases. J gave up 6 bases and V 5 bases, and 5 bases lay outside the gene matches. Germline-derived CDR1 and CDR2 are SNHLY and FYNNEI. The CDR3 covers 13 residues. The CDR3 DNA is TGTGCCAGCAGTTTACAGGGGGTGGATGGCTACACCTTC. Its protein product is CASSLQGVDGYTF.

This clone was observed a few times. The chain links TRBV6-4 to TRBJ2-3; 10 bases align to TRBD2. The CDR3 consists of 15 residues. Germline lookup yields CDR1 MRHNA and CDR2 SNTAGT. Trimming removed 5 bases from V and 14 bases from J; junction bases left unmatched: 16. The CDR3 nucleotides read TGTGCCAGCAGTCCCTCAAGCGGGGGGGCCCCCCGAGTGTATTTT. Translation: CASSPSSGGAPRVYF.

This chain joins TRBV2 and TRBJ1-1; D is undetermined. Trimming pared 6 bases from V and 0 bases from J, leaving 14 bases between. The CDR3 has 15 amino acids. Germline lookup yields CDR1 SNHLY and CDR2 FYNNEI. This CDR3 is CASSRQHPLNTEAFF. CDR3 in DNA: TGTGCCAGCAGCCGACAACATCCTTTGAACACTGAAGCTTTCTTT.

The V gene is TRBV27, the J gene TRBJ1-2, with D possibly TRBD1 on 5 matching bases. The CDR3 loop spans 12 amino acids. V lost 5 bases and J lost 4, with 8 bases in between. CDR1 is MNHEY, CDR2 SMNVEV, per germline (reference sequence). CDR3 DNA: TGTGCCAGCAGTGGGCAGGGCTATGGCTACACCTTC. Amino acids: CASSGQGYGYTF.

The V call is TRBV7-9, the J call TRBJ2-1, with 12 bases that match TRBD2. The CDR3 sequence is 16 residues long. CDR1 and CDR2 (germline): SEHNR, FQNEAQ (reference sequence). The junction had 3 bases not matched to a gene; V was cut back by 3 bases and J by 3 bases. CDR3: CASSLRLAGDYNEQFF. In DNA, the CDR3 is TGTGCCAGCAGCTTGAGACTAGCGGGGGACTACAATGAGCAGTTCTTC.

The J gene is TRBJ1-2, the V gene TRBV10-3; 11 positions match TRBD1. Per the germline V gene, CDR1 is ENHRY and CDR2 is SYGVKD. The V segment lost 5 bases and the J segment 4 bases; nucleotides outside the gene matches: 6. The CDR3 sequence is 15 residues long. The CDR3: CAISFGTGGSYGYTF. DNA of the CDR3: TGTGCCATCAGTTTCGGGACAGGGGGAAGCTATGGCTACACCTTC.

The chain links TRBV19 to TRBJ2-5, with TRBD2 matching 9 bases. This CDR3 is built from 16 residues. V dropped 3 bases and J dropped 5; count of bases not matched to a gene: 10. Per the germline V gene, CDR1 is LNHDA and CDR2 is SQIVND (reference sequence). The CDR3 is CASSIGTSPMVETQYF. The CDR3 nucleotides read TGTGCCAGTAGTATTGGGACTAGCCCGATGGTGGAGACCCAGTACTTC. Combining the CDR3 with reference TRBV19 and TRBJ2-5 gives the whole variable domain DGGITQSPKYLFRKEGQNVTLSCEQNLNHDAMYWYRQDPGQGLRLIYYSQIVNDFQKGDIAEGYSVSREKKESFPLTVTSAQKNPTAFYLCASSIGTSPMVETQYFGPGTRLLVL.

This chain uses TRBV6-1 with TRBJ1-1; tentatively, D is TRBD1 (5 bases). V lost 0 bases and J 10 bases, leaving 12 bases between the germline ends. The CDR3 has 13 amino acids. Germline V gene data show CDR1 as MNHNS and CDR2 as SASEGT. The CDR3 sequence is CASSEAGPGGAFF. DNA for the CDR3: TGTGCCAGCAGTGAAGCGGGGCCCGGGGGAGCTTTCTTT.

The chain employs TRBV2 and TRBJ1-3, with 11 bases fitting TRBD1. The CDR3 contains 14 residues. The V and J ends lost 4 bases and 4 bases, in that order; junction bases with no gene match: 0. Per germline, CDR1 SNHLY and CDR2 FYNNEI. CDR3 residues: CASSGDRGGNTIYF. As DNA, the CDR3 is TGTGCCAGCAGTGGGGACAGGGGGGGAAACACCATATATTTT.

Only one count was recorded for this clone. V gene TRBV2 combines with J gene TRBJ1-5; D remains ambiguous. This CDR3 is 13 amino acids long. Germline CDR1 SNHLY, CDR2 FYNNEI. V was clipped by 8 bases and J by 5 bases, with 13 bases between them. The DNA for the CDR3 is TGTGCCAGCTCGAAAACGGGTGATCAGCCCCAGCATTTT. It specifies CASSKTGDQPQHF.

The J gene is TRBJ1-5, the V gene TRBV19, with a possible D match to TRBD1 (6 bases). Looked up from germline, CDR1 is LNHDA and CDR2 is SQIVND (reference sequence). V was trimmed by 10 bases and J by 7 bases, leaving 17 bases between them. The CDR3 loop spans 13 amino acids. DNA for the CDR3: TGTGCCACCCAAGGGGGACCCACGCAGCCCCAGCATTTT. It codes for CATQGGPTQPQHF.

This chain connects TRBV2 to TRBJ1-4; D is unresolved. From germline, CDR1 is SNHLY and CDR2 FYNNEI. This CDR3 region has 12 residues. Trimming stripped 5 bases from V and 3 bases from J, with 4 bases between. DNA of the CDR3: TGTGCCAGCAGTACATCTAATGAAAAACTGTTTTTT. Protein product: CASSTSNEKLFF.

The genes are TRBV7-8 and TRBJ2-5, with 11 bases aligning to TRBD2. V lost 5 bases and J lost 5; bases outside the gene matches: 7. This CDR3 spans 15 amino acids. Germline V lookup: CDR1 SGHVS, CDR2 FQNEAQ. CDR3 sequence reads: CASSPTSGGGETQYF. CDR3 in DNA: TGTGCCAGCAGCCCCACTAGCGGGGGAGGGGAGACCCAGTACTTC.